The clone carrying this TCR beta chain occurred a few times. Its target is unknown. The source of the sample is a study of OX40 agonist ivuxolimab in advanced cancers. In the study overall: Averaging about 60 years in age, with a range of about 23 to 79, the cohort was 80% to 90% male.

Study-level points and caveats: The mean number of expanded clones was higher in CD8+ T cells than in CD4+. Expanded peripheral T cell antigen specificity was not determined.

With V trimmed by 5 bases and J by 7 bases, 6 bases remained unmatched. The CDR3 has 14 residues. Germline V gives CDR1 KGHSH, CDR2 LQKENI. The protocol was immunoSEQ multiplex PCR, while the TCRdb copy is restricted to in-frame clones and leaves out a portion. The sample shows approximately 68,000 clones, less than 95% of them seen only once. The chain carries TRBV18 and TRBJ2-7, with TRBD1 identical over 12 bases. This TCR derives from an adult with an advanced solid tumor such as melanoma, head and neck, liver or kidney cancer. Sequenced material: CD4+ or CD8+ T cells sorted from blood, taken in a trial of the OX40 agonist ivuxolimab. The CDR3: CASSKGQGADEQYF. CDR3 sequence (DNA): TGTGCCAGCTCAAAGGGACAGGGGGCCGATGAGCAGTACTTC.